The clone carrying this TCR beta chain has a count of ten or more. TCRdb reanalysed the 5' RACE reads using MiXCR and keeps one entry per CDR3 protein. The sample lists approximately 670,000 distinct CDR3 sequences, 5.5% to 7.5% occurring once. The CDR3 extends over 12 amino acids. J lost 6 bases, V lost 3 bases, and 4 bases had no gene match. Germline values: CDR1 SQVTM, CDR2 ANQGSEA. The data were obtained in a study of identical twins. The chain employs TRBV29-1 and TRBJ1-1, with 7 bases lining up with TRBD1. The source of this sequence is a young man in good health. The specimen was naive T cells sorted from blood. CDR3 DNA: TGCAGCGTTGACGACAGGGTCGCTGAAGCTTTCTTT. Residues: CSVDDRVAEAFF.